Below are 27 T cell receptor beta chains sequenced from a single sample in a study of shared clonotypes between healthy human individuals. Profiled with immunoSEQ multiplex PCR; TCRdb holds only in-frame clones, not every one. The table lists fewer than 850,000 clones, around 90% of them singletons. The sample comprised memory CD8+ T cells from PBMCs. This sample's subset: CD45RO+ cells pooled with CCR7-negative TemRA cells. The receptors were gathered from a man aged 18-30 years in good health. Some clones in this sample may be carry-over from other donors' samples.

The chain combines TRBV6-5 with TRBJ2-7; D is undetermined. With 0 bases removed from V and 2 bases from J, the gap between germline ends came to 2 bases. This CDR3 comprises 12 residues. The germline gives CDR1 MNHEY, CDR2 SVGAGI. This CDR3 is CASSYSPYEQYF. The CDR3 coding sequence is TGTGCCAGCAGTTACTCCCCCTACGAGCAGTACTTC.

V gene TRBV2 combines with J gene TRBJ2-7; 7 nucleotides align to TRBD2. J gave up 6 bases and V 11 bases, and 13 bases lay outside the gene matches. The CDR3 runs 13 residues. Germline CDR1 is SNHLY and CDR2 is FYNNEI. The chain's CDR3 is CAVPRPGGGEQYF. In DNA, the CDR3 is TGTGCCGTTCCCCGCCCAGGCGGGGGCGAGCAGTACTTC.

This chain links TRBV9 with TRBJ2-3, with TRBD1 as a possible D gene (6 bases). The CDR3 is 16 amino acids. The V gene lost 2 bases and the J gene lost 0 bases, with 13 bases spanning the gap. Germline V lookup: CDR1 SGDLS, CDR2 YYNGEE. The CDR3 DNA sequence: TGTGCCAGCAGCGTCTCTAAACAGGGTAGCACAGATACGCAGTATTTT. Translating it yields CASSVSKQGSTDTQYF.

V and J are TRBV15 and TRBJ1-1; D uncertain. This CDR3 has 14 amino acids. Looked up from germline, CDR1 is LNHNV and CDR2 is YYDKDF (reference sequence). V was clipped by 0 bases and J by 5 bases, with 10 bases between them. The CDR3 region is CATSREYKQTEAFF. For the CDR3, the DNA is TGTGCCACCAGCAGAGAATATAAACAGACTGAAGCTTTCTTT. Supplemented by reference TRBV15 and TRBJ1-1, the full variable domain reads DAMVIQNPRYQVTQFGKPVTLSCSQTLNHNVMYWYQQKSSQAPKLLFHYYDKDFNNEADTPDNFQSRRPNTSFCFLDIRSPGLGDTAMYLCATSREYKQTEAFFGQGTRLTVV.

This rearrangement joins TRBV7-9 to TRBJ2-1, with 10 bases aligning to TRBD2. Germline V gene lookup returns CDR1 SEHNR and CDR2 FQNEAQ (reference sequence). V shed 11 bases and J 7 bases; nucleotides not matched to a gene: 8. The CDR3 sequence is 13 residues long. The CDR3: CAGEAGGPNEQFF. As DNA, the CDR3 is TGTGCCGGGGAAGCGGGAGGGCCTAATGAGCAGTTCTTC.

This clone appeared once. This chain uses TRBV9 with TRBJ2-5, with D perhaps matching TRBD2 (5 bases). The CDR3 runs 15 residues. Germline CDR1 and CDR2: SGDLS and YYNGEE. With 0 bases removed from V and 2 bases from J, the gap between germline ends came to 11 bases. The CDR3 protein is CASSVAGKLQETQYF. In DNA form, the CDR3 reads TGTGCCAGCAGCGTAGCGGGAAAACTACAAGAGACCCAGTACTTC.

In this sample, this clone turned up once. This chain joins TRBV7-8 and TRBJ2-7; a weak D match, TRBD1 (6 bases). The germline V and J ends were trimmed by 5 bases and 2 bases, with 13 bases remaining between them. CDR3 length: 14 amino acids. The V gene's germline CDR1 is SGHVS and CDR2 FQNEAQ. Here the CDR3 DNA reads TGTGCCAGCAGCGACAACCGGGACACCTACGAGCAGTACTTC. It translates to CASSDNRDTYEQYF.

The chain is built from TRBV19 and TRBJ1-2, with 8 bases fitting TRBD1. Germline assignment: CDR1 LNHDA and CDR2 SQIVND (reference sequence). V dropped 5 bases and J dropped 0; count of bases not matched to a gene: 5. This CDR3 comprises 15 residues. For the CDR3, the DNA is TGTGCCAGTAGTGCGGGGACAGGAGCTAACTATGGCTACACCTTC. Translated: CASSAGTGANYGYTF.

The CDR3 spells CASSAETQEPPRKETQYF. The CDR3 nucleotides are TGTGCCAGCAGCGCCGAAACCCAGGAACCCCCCCGGAAAGAGACCCAGTACTTC. The rearrangement uses TRBV9 and TRBJ2-5; D is undetermined. Trimming cost V 3 bases and J 3 bases, with 24 bases left between them. The CDR3 consists of 18 residues. From germline, CDR1 is SGDLS and CDR2 YYNGEE. The whole variable domain, filled in from reference TRBV9 and TRBJ2-5, reads DSGVTQTPKHLITATGQRVTLRCSPRSGDLSVYWYQQSLDQGLQFLIQYYNGEERAKGNILERFSAQQFPDLHSELNLSSLELGDSALYFCASSAETQEPPRKETQYFGPGTRLLVL.

Only a few counts were recorded for this clone. Within the sample, other DNA sequences also encode this same CDR3. The genes are TRBV27 and TRBJ1-5; D call uncertain. The CDR3 is 13 residues long. The V gene lost 0 bases and the J gene lost 4 bases, with 4 bases spanning the gap. CDR1 and CDR2 from the germline V gene are MNHEY and SMNVEV (reference sequence). This CDR3 reads CASSLSSNQPQHF. CDR3 DNA sequence: TGTGCCAGCAGTTTATCGTCTAATCAGCCCCAGCATTTT.

This clone came up once. The chain is built from TRBV7-9 and TRBJ2-7; TRBD2 aligns across 7 bases. With V trimmed by 6 bases and J by 3 bases, 2 bases remained unmatched. The CDR3 sequence is 12 residues long. Germline CDR1 SEHNR, CDR2 FQNEAQ (reference sequence). The CDR3 DNA follows: TGTGCCAGCAGATCGGGGGGCTACGAGCAGTACTTC. The encoded protein is CASRSGGYEQYF.

J is TRBJ2-1 and V is TRBV14; 8 nucleotides align to TRBD1. V was clipped by 2 bases and J by 2 bases; unmatched bases: 8. Germline CDR1 SGHDN, CDR2 FVKESK. There are 17 residues in the CDR3. The chain's CDR3 is CASSQLRGQATYNEQFF. As DNA, the CDR3 is TGTGCCAGCAGCCAATTGAGGGGACAGGCAACCTACAATGAGCAGTTCTTC.

The table lists this clone with a few counts. The CDR3 loop is CASSLARVRQPQHF. The CDR3 DNA is TGTGCCAGCAGCTTAGCCAGGGTACGTCAGCCCCAGCATTTT. V usage is TRBV7-2 and J usage is TRBJ1-5; perhaps TRBD1 as D (5 bases). From germline, CDR1 is SGHTA and CDR2 FQGNSA. Trimming stripped 0 bases from V and 6 bases from J, with 9 bases between. The length of the CDR3 is 14 residues.

CDR3 sequence: CASSQAPAVSGNTIYF. For the CDR3, the DNA is TGCGCCAGCAGCCAAGCTCCAGCAGTCTCTGGAAACACCATATATTTT. V usage is TRBV4-1 and J usage is TRBJ1-3; D is undetermined. Germline V CDR1 and CDR2: MGHRA, YSYEKL. The V and J ends lost 1 base and 0 bases respectively, with 10 bases between them. This CDR3 region has 16 residues.

Note on this clone: Compared with germline, one end of the junction differs, possibly owing to a read error. The CDR3 is CASSFHSNWDF. The CDR3 nucleotides read TGTGCCAGCAGTTTTCACTCGAACTGGGACTTC. V is TRBV28 and J is TRBJ2-4, with D unresolved. The CDR3 length is 11 residues. Germline V gene data show CDR1 as MDHEN and CDR2 as SYDVKM.

The rearrangement uses TRBV27 and TRBJ2-7; 9 nucleotides line up with TRBD1. Germline V gene sequence: CDR1 MNHEY, CDR2 SMNVEV (reference sequence). V was pared by 3 bases and J by 3 bases, with 6 bases of the junction left unmatched. There are 15 residues in the CDR3. CDR3 amino acids: CASSFSGTGNYEQYF. The CDR3 DNA follows: TGTGCCAGCAGTTTCTCCGGGACAGGGAACTACGAGCAGTACTTC.

V usage is TRBV7-9 and J usage is TRBJ2-2; 11 bases line up with TRBD2. Germline CDR1 is SEHNR and CDR2 is FQNEAQ (reference sequence). CDR3 size: 16 residues. Unmatched junction bases numbered 4, after V lost 5 bases and J lost 2 bases. CDR3 nucleotides: TGTGCCAGCAGCGAAGGACTAGCGGGCAACACCGGGGAGCTGTTTTTT. This encodes CASSEGLAGNTGELFF.

The chain links TRBV27 to TRBJ2-1, with TRBD2 matching over 9 bases. This CDR3 spans 17 amino acids. CDR1 and CDR2 (germline): MNHEY, SMNVEV (reference sequence). The trim removed 5 bases at V and 1 base at J, leaving 9 bases unmatched. CDR3 nucleotides: TGTGCCAGCAGTATCAATAGCGGGAGAGCGTCCTACAATGAGCAGTTCTTC. Translation: CASSINSGRASYNEQFF.

A word on this clone: This likely came from a read error, as a far larger clone is one base away. In the same sample, other DNA sequences code for this CDR3. The J gene is TRBJ1-5, the V gene TRBV7-9; D remains ambiguous. This CDR3 contains 12 residues. The germline V gene has CDR1 SEHNR and CDR2 FQNEAQ (reference sequence). The CDR3 loop reads CASSLVGQPQHF. In nucleotides, the CDR3 is TGTGCCAGTAGCTTAGTGGGTCAGCCCCAGCATTTT.

The rearrangement uses TRBV6-4 and TRBJ1-5; D call uncertain. The length of the CDR3 is 16 residues. Trimming removed 4 bases from V and 2 bases from J, with 15 bases in between. Looked up from germline, CDR1 is MRHNA and CDR2 is SNTAGT. The CDR3 loop is CASSGRPGPGNQPQHF. In DNA, the CDR3 is TGTGCCAGCAGTGGGAGACCTGGCCCTGGCAATCAGCCCCAGCATTTT.

The genes are TRBV28 and TRBJ2-5, with D tentatively TRBD2 (7 bases). V lost 6 bases, J lost 4 bases, and 18 bases lay in between. CDR3 length equals 15 residues. The germline CDR1 and CDR2 sequences are MDHEN and SYDVKM. CDR3 nucleotides: TGTGCCAGCAGCCACAGGGAGGGGGTACGAGAGACCCAGTACTTC. Translated, it gives CASSHREGVRETQYF.

CDR3 sequence: CASSVEGNSGGSSYNEQFF. Here the CDR3 DNA reads TGTGCCAGCAGCGTAGAGGGGAATAGCGGGGGTTCCTCCTACAATGAGCAGTTCTTC. The chain links TRBV9 to TRBJ2-1, with 9 nucleotides matching TRBD2. J lost 0 bases, V lost 0 bases, and 10 bases had no gene match. CDR1 and CDR2 (germline): SGDLS, YYNGEE. The CDR3 extends over 19 amino acids.

This clone was seen a handful of times. The DNA of the CDR3 is TGTGCCTGGAACTCCGCCTCGGCTACTGAAGCTTTCTTT. This codes for CAWNSASATEAFF. This chain connects TRBV30 to TRBJ1-1; D gene unclear. The germline V and J ends were trimmed by 4 bases and 5 bases, with 14 bases remaining between them. The CDR3 length is 13 residues. The germline CDR1 and CDR2 sequences are GTSNPN and SVGIG (reference sequence).

Concerning this clone itself: Additional DNA sequences in this sample encode the identical CDR3. The rearrangement uses TRBV7-9 and TRBJ2-7, with D possibly matching TRBD2 (5 bases). The germline gives CDR1 SEHNR, CDR2 FQNEAQ (reference sequence). The CDR3 loop spans 14 amino acids. Trimming removed 1 base at V and 2 bases at J, with 9 bases between. The DNA of the CDR3 is TGTGCCAGCAGCTTAGGTACCGGGACCTACGAGCAGTACTTC. Protein: CASSLGTGTYEQYF. Complete variable domain (other parts from reference TRBV7-9 and TRBJ2-7): DTGVSQNPRHKITKRGQNVTFRCDPISEHNRLYWYRQTLGQGPEFLTYFQNEAQLEKSRLLSDRFSAERPKGSFSTLEIQRTEQGDSAMYLCASSLGTGTYEQYFGPGTRLTVT.

This chain uses TRBV7-3 with TRBJ2-1; D not certain. This CDR3 spans 12 amino acids. Germline values: CDR1 SGHTA, CDR2 FQGTGA. V was pared by 3 bases and J by 8 bases, with 8 bases between. The CDR3 loop reads CASSFGGDEQFF. In DNA, the CDR3 is TGTGCCAGCAGCTTTGGTGGGGATGAGCAGTTCTTC.

The V call is TRBV27, the J call TRBJ2-1; no definite D call. V was clipped by 2 bases and J by 2 bases, with 10 bases between them. Looked up from germline, CDR1 is MNHEY and CDR2 is SMNVEV (reference sequence). The CDR3 loop spans 15 amino acids. The CDR3 spells CASSLSQAPYNEQFF. The CDR3 bases are TGTGCCAGCAGTTTAAGTCAGGCTCCCTACAATGAGCAGTTCTTC.

The CDR3 loop reads CASSWGGLAAFSYEQYF. CDR3 nucleotides: TGTGCCAGCAGCTGGGGGGGACTAGCGGCCTTCTCCTACGAGCAGTACTTC. V usage is TRBV5-8 and J usage is TRBJ2-7, with 11 nucleotides matching TRBD2. The germline V gene encodes CDR1 SGHTS and CDR2 YDEGEE. This CDR3 has 17 amino acids. The J segment lost 0 bases and the V segment lost 3 bases, leaving 8 bases of the junction unmatched.